The TCR beta chain described here comes from a study of blood T cell repertoires in COVID-19. In the study overall: Sources were T cells, B-cell-depleted T cells, or PBMCs; the material itself was cDNA or gDNA.

In the original workflow: The assay estimated nucleated cells by amplifying reference gene primers. TCRdb keeps only in-frame clones here, not all; method: immunoSEQ multiplex PCR. V, J and clone size are taken as reported in that table, and D and trimming were inferred from the DNA itself. Of about 59,000 clones in the sample, more than 60% are singletons; the top ten hold approximately 13%. The sequenced material came from peripheral blood. This receptor was taken from a woman aged 70 to 79 with acute or convalescent COVID-19.

Here the CDR3 DNA reads TGTGCCAGCAGCTTTACAGGGGGAGAGCAGCCCCAGCATTTT. This gives the protein CASSFTGGEQPQHF. V and J are TRBV7-9 and TRBJ1-5; 8 bases are shared with TRBD1. The J segment lost 7 bases and the V segment lost 3 bases, leaving 5 bases of the junction unmatched. CDR3 length equals 14 residues. Germline V gene sequence: CDR1 SEHNR, CDR2 FQNEAQ (reference sequence).